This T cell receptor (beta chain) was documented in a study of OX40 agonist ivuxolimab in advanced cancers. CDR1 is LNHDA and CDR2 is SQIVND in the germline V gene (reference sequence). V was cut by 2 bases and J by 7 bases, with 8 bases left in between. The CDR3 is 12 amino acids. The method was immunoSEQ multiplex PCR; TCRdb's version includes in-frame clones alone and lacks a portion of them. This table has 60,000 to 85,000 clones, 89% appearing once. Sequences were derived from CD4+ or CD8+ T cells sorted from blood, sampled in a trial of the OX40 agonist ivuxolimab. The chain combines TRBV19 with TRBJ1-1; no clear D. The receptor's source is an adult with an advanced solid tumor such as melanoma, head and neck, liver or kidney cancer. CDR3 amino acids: CASSIRGYEAFF. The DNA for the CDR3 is TGTGCCAGTAGTATAAGAGGGTATGAAGCTTTCTTT.